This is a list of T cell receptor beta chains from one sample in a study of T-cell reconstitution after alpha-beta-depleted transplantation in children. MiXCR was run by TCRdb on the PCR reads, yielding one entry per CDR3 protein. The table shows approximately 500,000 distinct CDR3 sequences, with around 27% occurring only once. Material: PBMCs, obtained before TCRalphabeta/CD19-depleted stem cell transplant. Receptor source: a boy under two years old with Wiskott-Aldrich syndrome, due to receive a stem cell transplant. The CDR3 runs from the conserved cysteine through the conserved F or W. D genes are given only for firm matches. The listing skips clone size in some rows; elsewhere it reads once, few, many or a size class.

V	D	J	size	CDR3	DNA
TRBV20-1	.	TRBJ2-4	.	CSARDPVYAKNIQYF	TGCAGTGCTAGAGATCCCGTTTATGCCAAAAACATTCAGTACTTC
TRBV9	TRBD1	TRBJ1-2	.	CASSAGQGRNYGYTF	TGTGCCAGCAGCGCGGGACAGGGAAGGAACTATGGCTACACCTTC
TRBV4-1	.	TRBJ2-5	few	CASSRLGTVQETQYF	TGCGCCAGCAGCCGCCTCGGGACGGTTCAAGAGACCCAGTACTTC
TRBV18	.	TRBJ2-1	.	CASSNGPYNEQFF	TGTGCCAGCTCAAATGGACCCTACAATGAGCAGTTCTTC
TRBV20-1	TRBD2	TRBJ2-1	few	CSANQLADYNEQFF	TGCAGTGCTAACCAACTAGCGGATTACAATGAGCAGTTCTTC
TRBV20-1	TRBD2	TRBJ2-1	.	CSARSGTSGYNEQFF	TGCAGTGCTAGAAGTGGGACTAGCGGCTACAATGAGCAGTTCTTC
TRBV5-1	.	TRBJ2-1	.	CASSLSPTAEQFF	TGCGCCAGCAGCTTGAGTCCGACAGCCGAGCAGTTCTTC
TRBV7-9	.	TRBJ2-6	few	CASSPLWRISGANVLTF	TGTGCCAGCAGCCCACTCTGGCGCATCTCTGGGGCCAACGTCCTGACTTTC
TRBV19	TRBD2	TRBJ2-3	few	CASSMATGGLGKDTQYF	TGTGCCAGTAGTATGGCAACGGGGGGACTCGGGAAAGATACGCAGTATTTT
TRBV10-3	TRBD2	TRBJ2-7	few	CAIRLAGGYEQYF	TGTGCCATCAGACTAGCGGGAGGATACGAGCAGTACTTC
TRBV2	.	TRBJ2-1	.	CASTRDGDEQFF	TGTGCCAGCACGCGGGACGGCGATGAGCAGTTCTTC
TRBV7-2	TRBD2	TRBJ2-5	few	CASSLGTSLQETQYF	TGTGCCAGCAGCCTTGGGACTAGCCTACAAGAGACCCAGTACTTC
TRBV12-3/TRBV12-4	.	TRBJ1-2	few	CASSLRGAPPTGYTF	TGTGCCAGCAGTTTGCGGGGGGCTCCCCCCACTGGCTACACCTTC